This T cell receptor (beta chain) was recorded in a study of T cell responses to AZD1222 COVID-19 vaccine. Across the study: Pooled in the analysis were second doses at about 4 or about 12 weeks.

Trimming stripped 7 bases from V and 3 bases from J, with 14 bases between. This CDR3 is built from 14 residues. The germline CDR1 and CDR2 sequences are SEHNR and FQNEAQ (reference sequence). The protocol was immunoSEQ multiplex PCR, while the TCRdb copy is restricted to in-frame clones and leaves out a portion. The sample lists more than 65,000 clones; 70% to 80% were seen once. The rearrangement joins TRBV7-9 to TRBJ2-3; no firm D call. This material consisted of peripheral blood, taken on day 0 of AZD1222 vaccination. The sequence was collected from an adult in good health. CDR3 bases: TGTGCCAGCACCACGTCTGGGGTAACAGATACGCAGTATTTT. This gives the protein CASTTSGVTDTQYF.